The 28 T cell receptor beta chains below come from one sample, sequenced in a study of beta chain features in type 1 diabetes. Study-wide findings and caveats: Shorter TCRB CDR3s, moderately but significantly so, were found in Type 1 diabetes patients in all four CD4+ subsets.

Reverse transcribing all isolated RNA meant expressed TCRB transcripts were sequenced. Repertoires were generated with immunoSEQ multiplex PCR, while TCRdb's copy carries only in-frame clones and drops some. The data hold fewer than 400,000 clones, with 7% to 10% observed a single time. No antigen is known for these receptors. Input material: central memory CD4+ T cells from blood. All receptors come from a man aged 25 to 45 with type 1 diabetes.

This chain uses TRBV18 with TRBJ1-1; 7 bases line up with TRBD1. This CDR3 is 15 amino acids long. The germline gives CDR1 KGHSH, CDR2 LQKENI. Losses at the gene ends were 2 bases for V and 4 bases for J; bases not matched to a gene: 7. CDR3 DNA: TGTGCCAGCTCACCAGGGGGACAGCTGAGCACTGAAGCTTTCTTT. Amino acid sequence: CASSPGGQLSTEAFF.

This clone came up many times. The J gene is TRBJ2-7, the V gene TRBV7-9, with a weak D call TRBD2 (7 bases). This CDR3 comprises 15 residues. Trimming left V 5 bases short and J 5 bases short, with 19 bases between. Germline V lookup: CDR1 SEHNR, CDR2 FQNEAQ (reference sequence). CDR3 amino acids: CASSPSLGRGNEQYF. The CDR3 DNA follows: TGTGCCAGCAGCCCTAGCCTTGGGAGGGGGAACGAGCAGTACTTC.

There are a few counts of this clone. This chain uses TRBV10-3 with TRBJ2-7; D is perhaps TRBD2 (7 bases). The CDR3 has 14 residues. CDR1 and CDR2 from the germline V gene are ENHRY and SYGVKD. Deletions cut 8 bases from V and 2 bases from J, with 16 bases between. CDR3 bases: TGTGCCATCGCTCAGGGGACTATCACCTACGAGCAGTACTTC. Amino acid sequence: CAIAQGTITYEQYF.

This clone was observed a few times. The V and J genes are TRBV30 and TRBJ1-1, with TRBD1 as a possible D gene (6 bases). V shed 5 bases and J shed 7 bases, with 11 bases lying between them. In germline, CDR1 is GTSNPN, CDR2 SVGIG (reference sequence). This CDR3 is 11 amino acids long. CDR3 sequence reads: CAWDQGGEAFF. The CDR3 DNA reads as TGTGCCTGGGATCAAGGGGGTGAAGCTTTCTTT. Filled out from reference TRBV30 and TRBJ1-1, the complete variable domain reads SQTIHQWPATLVQPVGSPLSLECTVEGTSNPNLYWYRQAAGRGLQLLFYSVGIGQISSEVPQNLSASRPQDRQFILSSKKLLLSDSGFYLCAWDQGGEAFFGQGTRLTVV.

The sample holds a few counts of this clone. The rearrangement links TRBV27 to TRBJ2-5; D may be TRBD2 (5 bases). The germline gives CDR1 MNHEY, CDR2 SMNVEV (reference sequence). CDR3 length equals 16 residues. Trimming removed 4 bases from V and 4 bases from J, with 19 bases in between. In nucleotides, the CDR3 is TGTGCCAGCAGTTCCTCAGCCCAGGAGGATAGAGAGACCCAGTACTTC. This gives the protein CASSSSAQEDRETQYF.

The CDR3 spells CASSEERGFYGYTF. In DNA form, the CDR3 reads TGTGCCAGCAGTGAAGAACGGGGGTTCTATGGCTACACCTTC. The chain employs TRBV6-1 and TRBJ1-2; D perhaps matches TRBD1 (5 bases). CDR3 length equals 14 residues. V lost 1 base, J lost 4 bases, and 10 bases lay in between. Germline V CDR1 and CDR2: MNHNS, SASEGT.

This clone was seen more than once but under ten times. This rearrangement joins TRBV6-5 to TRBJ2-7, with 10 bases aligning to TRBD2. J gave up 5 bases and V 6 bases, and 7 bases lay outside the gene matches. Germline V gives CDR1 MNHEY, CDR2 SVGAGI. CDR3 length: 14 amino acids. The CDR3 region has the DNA TGTGCCAGCAGCCCGGGACTAGCGAGGAACGAGCAGTACTTC. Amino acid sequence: CASSPGLARNEQYF.

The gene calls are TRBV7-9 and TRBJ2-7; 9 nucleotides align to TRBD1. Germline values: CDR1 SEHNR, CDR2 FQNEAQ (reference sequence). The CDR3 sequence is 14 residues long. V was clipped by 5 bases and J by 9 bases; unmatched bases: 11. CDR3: CASSPGQGGFGQYF. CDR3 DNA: TGTGCCAGCAGCCCGGGACAGGGAGGCTTCGGGCAGTACTTC.

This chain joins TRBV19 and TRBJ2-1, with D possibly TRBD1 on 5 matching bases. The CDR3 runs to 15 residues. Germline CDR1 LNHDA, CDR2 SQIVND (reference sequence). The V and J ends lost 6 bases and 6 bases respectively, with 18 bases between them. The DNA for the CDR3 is TGTGCCAGTAGGATTGGGGCCTCGTCAGTCAATGAGCAGTTCTTC. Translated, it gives CASRIGASSVNEQFF. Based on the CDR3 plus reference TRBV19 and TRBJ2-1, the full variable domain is DGGITQSPKYLFRKEGQNVTLSCEQNLNHDAMYWYRQDPGQGLRLIYYSQIVNDFQKGDIAEGYSVSREKKESFPLTVTSAQKNPTAFYLCASRIGASSVNEQFFGPGTRLTVL.

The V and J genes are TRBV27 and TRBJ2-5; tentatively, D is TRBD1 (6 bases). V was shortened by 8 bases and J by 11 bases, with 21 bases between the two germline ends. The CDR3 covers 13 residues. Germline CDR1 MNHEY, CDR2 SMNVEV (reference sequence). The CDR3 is CASRDTYLREQYF. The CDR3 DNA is TGTGCCAGCCGGGACACCTATCTACGAGAGCAGTACTTC.

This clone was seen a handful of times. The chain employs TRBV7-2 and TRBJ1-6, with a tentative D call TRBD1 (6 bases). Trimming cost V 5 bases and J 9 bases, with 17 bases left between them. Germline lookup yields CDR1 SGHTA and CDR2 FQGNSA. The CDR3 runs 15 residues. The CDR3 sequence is CASSLQDRGFSPLHF. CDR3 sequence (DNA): TGTGCCAGCAGCCTGCAGGACAGAGGATTTTCACCCCTCCACTTT.

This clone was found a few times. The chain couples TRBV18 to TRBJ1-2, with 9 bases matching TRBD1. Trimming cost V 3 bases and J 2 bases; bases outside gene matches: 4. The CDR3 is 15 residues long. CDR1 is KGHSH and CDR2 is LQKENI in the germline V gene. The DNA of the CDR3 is TGTGCCAGCTCACCTGGACAGGGGAGGAACTATGGCTACACCTTC. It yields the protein CASSPGQGRNYGYTF.

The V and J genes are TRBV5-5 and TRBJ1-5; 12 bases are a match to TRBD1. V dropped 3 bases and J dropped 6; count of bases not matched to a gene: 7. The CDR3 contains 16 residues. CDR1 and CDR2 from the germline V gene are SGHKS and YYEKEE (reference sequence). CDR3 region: CASSSGQGAKAQPQHF. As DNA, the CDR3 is TGTGCCAGCAGCTCGGGACAGGGGGCGAAGGCTCAGCCCCAGCATTTT. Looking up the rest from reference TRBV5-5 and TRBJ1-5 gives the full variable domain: DAGVTQSPTHLIKTRGQQVTLRCSPISGHKSVSWYQQVLGQGPQFIFQYYEKEERGRGNFPDRFSARQFPNYSSELNVNALLLGDSALYLCASSSGQGAKAQPQHFGDGTRLSIL.

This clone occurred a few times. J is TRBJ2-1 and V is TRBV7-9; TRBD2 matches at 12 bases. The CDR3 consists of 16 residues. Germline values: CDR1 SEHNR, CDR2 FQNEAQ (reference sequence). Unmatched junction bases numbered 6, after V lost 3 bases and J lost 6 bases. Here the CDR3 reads CASSFQGLAGSNEQFF. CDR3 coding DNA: TGTGCCAGCAGCTTCCAGGGACTAGCGGGTAGCAATGAGCAGTTCTTC. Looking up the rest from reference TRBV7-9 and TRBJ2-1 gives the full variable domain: DTGVSQNPRHKITKRGQNVTFRCDPISEHNRLYWYRQTLGQGPEFLTYFQNEAQLEKSRLLSDRFSAERPKGSFSTLEIQRTEQGDSAMYLCASSFQGLAGSNEQFFGPGTRLTVL.

The CDR3 sequence is CASSFAGRSFF. CDR3 DNA sequence: TGCGCCAGCAGCTTCGCAGGGAGGAGTTTCTTT. The chain combines TRBV5-1 with TRBJ1-1, with D possibly TRBD1 on 5 matching bases. Trimming took off 2 bases at V and 13 bases at J, with 12 bases between the two ends. This CDR3 is built from 11 residues. Germline V gene lookup returns CDR1 SGHRS and CDR2 YFSETQ.

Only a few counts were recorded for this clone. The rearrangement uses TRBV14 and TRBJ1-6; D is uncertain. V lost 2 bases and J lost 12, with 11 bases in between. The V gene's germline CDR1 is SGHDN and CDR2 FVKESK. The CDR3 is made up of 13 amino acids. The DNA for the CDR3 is TGTGCCAGCAGCCAAACCCTTGGGCAACCCCTCCACTTT. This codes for CASSQTLGQPLHF.

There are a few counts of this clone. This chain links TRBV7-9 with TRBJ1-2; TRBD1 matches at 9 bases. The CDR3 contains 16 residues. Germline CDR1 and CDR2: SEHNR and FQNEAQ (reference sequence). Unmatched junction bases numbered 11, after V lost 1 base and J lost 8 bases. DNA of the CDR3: TGTGCCAGCAGCTTAGAATGGGGACAGGGATCGGGAGGCTACACCTTC. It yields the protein CASSLEWGQGSGGYTF. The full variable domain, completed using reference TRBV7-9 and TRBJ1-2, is DTGVSQNPRHKITKRGQNVTFRCDPISEHNRLYWYRQTLGQGPEFLTYFQNEAQLEKSRLLSDRFSAERPKGSFSTLEIQRTEQGDSAMYLCASSLEWGQGSGGYTFGSGTRLTVV.

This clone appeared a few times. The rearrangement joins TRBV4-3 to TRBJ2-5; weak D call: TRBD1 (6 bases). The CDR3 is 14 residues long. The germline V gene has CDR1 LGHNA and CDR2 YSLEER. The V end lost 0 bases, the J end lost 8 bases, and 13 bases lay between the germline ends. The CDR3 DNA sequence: TGCGCCAGCAGCCAAGAGACAGGCCCGTATACCCAGTACTTC. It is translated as CASSQETGPYTQYF.

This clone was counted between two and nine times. CDR3 protein: CASSRTGYNSPLHF. The CDR3 region has the DNA TGTGCCAGTAGCAGAACAGGATATAATTCACCCCTCCACTTT. The chain links TRBV19 to TRBJ1-6; D perhaps matches TRBD1 (5 bases). Germline CDR1 reads LNHDA; CDR2 reads SQIVND (reference sequence). V lost 6 bases and J lost 4, with 10 bases in between. CDR3 size: 14 residues.

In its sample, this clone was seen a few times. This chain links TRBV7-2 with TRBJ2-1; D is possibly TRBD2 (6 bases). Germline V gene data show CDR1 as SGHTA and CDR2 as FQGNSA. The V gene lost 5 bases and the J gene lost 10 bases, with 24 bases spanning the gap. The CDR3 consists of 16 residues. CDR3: CASSPPGVGISQEQFF. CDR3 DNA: TGTGCCAGCAGCCCCCCGGGGGTAGGGATAAGCCAGGAGCAGTTCTTC.

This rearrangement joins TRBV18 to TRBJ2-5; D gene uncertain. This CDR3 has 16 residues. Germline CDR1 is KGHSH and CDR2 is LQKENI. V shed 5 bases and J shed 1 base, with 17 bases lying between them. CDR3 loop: CASSSILDPTQETQYF. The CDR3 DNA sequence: TGTGCCAGCTCATCGATACTGGACCCCACCCAAGAGACCCAGTACTTC.

CDR3 in DNA: TGCGCCAGCAGCTTGGAACCAGGGGAAGGCTACACCTTC. Protein: CASSLEPGEGYTF. The chain uses TRBV5-1 and TRBJ1-2; TRBD1 might be the D (6 bases). Trimming removed 0 bases at V and 8 bases at J, with 11 bases between. CDR1 and CDR2 from the germline V gene are SGHRS and YFSETQ. There are 13 residues in the CDR3.

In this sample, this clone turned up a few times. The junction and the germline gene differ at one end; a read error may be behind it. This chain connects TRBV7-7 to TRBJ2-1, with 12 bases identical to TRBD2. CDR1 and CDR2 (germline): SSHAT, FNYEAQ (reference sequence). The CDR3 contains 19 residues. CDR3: CASSPSLAGGPGAYNEQFF. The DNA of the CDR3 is TGTGCTAGCAGCCCATCCCTAGCGGGGGGGCCGGGAGCCTACAATGAGCAGTTCTTC. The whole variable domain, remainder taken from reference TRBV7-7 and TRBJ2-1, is GAGVSQSPRYKVTKRGQDVTLRCDPISSHATLYWYQQALGQGPEFLTYFNYEAQPDKSGLPSDRFSAERPEGSISTLTIQRTEQRDSAMYRCASSPSLAGGPGAYNEQFFGPGTRLTVL.

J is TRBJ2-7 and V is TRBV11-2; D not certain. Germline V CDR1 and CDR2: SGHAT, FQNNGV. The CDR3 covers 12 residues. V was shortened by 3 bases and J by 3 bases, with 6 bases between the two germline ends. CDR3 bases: TGTGCCAGCAGCTTTCCCTACTACGAGCAGTACTTC. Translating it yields CASSFPYYEQYF.

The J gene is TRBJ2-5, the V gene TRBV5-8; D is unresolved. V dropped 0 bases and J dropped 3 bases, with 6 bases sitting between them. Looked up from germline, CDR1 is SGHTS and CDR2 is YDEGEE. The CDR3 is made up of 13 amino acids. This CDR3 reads CASSLGKKETQYF. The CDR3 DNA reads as TGTGCCAGCAGCTTGGGGAAAAAAGAGACCCAGTACTTC.

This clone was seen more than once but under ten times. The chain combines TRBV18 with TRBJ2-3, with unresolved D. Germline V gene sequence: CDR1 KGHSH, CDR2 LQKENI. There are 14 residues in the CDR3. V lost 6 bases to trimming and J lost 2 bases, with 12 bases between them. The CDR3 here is CASSPPIVTDTQYF. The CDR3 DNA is TGTGCCAGCTCGCCTCCCATAGTCACAGATACGCAGTATTTT. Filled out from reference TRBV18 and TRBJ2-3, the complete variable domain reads NAGVMQNPRHLVRRRGQEARLRCSPMKGHSHVYWYRQLPEEGLKFMVYLQKENIIDESGMPKERFSAEFPKEGPSILRIQQVVRGDSAAYFCASSPPIVTDTQYFGPGTRLTVL.

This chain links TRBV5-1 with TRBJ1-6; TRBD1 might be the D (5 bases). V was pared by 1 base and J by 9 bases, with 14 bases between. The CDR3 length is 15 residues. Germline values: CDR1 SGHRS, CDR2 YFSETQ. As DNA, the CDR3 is TGCGCCAGCAGCTTGTCCGGGGGTGAAGGTTCACCCCTCCACTTT. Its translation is CASSLSGGEGSPLHF.

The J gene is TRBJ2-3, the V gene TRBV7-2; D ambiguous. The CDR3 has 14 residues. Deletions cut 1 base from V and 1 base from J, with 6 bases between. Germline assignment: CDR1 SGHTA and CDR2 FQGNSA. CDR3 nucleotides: TGTGCCAGCAGCTTAGAAGTGGGCACAGATACGCAGTATTTT. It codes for CASSLEVGTDTQYF. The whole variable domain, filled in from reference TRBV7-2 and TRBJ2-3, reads GAGVSQSPSNKVTEKGKDVELRCDPISGHTALYWYRQSLGQGLEFLIYFQGNSAPDKSGLPSDRFSAERTGGSVSTLTIQRTQQEDSAVYLCASSLEVGTDTQYFGPGTRLTVL.